The 24 T cell receptor beta chains reported below all come from one sample, sequenced in a study of identical twins. Using its own MiXCR run on the 5' RACE reads, TCRdb lists one record per CDR3 protein. Of about 240,000 distinct CDR3 sequences detected, over 9.5% appear once; the ten largest clones hold about 3.9%. These data were likewise used in another study, on yellow fever vaccine responses in identical twins.

The sample was memory (CD45RO+) T cells sorted from blood. These receptors were collected from a woman between 18 and 29 years old in good health.

The rearrangement links TRBV15 to TRBJ2-3; 9 bases line up with TRBD2. The CDR3 spans 14 residues. Germline CDR1 LNHNV, CDR2 YYDKDF (reference sequence). V dropped 8 bases and J dropped 2; count of bases not matched to a gene: 5. As DNA, the CDR3 is TGTGCCACCGTAGCGGGGGCCACCACAGATACGCAGTATTTT. Protein product: CATVAGATTDTQYF.

This chain uses TRBV7-9 with TRBJ2-1; 11 bases line up with TRBD2. Germline trimming cut 4 bases from V and 3 bases from J; bases unmatched to any gene: 5. CDR1 is SEHNR and CDR2 is FQNEAQ in the germline V gene (reference sequence). The CDR3 length is 16 residues. Here the CDR3 DNA reads TGTGCCAGCAGCTCTACTAGCGGGGGATACTACAATGAGCAGTTCTTC. Encoded protein: CASSSTSGGYYNEQFF.

CDR3 loop: CASEKEAALNDEQFF. The CDR3 coding sequence is TGTGCCTCCGAAAAGGAAGCGGCTCTGAATGATGAGCAGTTCTTC. The V call is TRBV2, the J call TRBJ2-1, with D maybe TRBD2 (5 bases). The CDR3 has 15 amino acids. CDR1 and CDR2 from the germline V gene are SNHLY and FYNNEI. Deletions cut 11 bases from V and 8 bases from J, with 25 bases between.

This clonotype was seen only a few times. The V and J genes are TRBV15 and TRBJ2-6; D not resolved. The CDR3 has 18 amino acids. The V and J ends lost 3 bases and 5 bases respectively, with 20 bases between them. Germline lookup yields CDR1 LNHNV and CDR2 YYDKDF (reference sequence). The CDR3 is CATSRSSWMIGRANVLTF. The CDR3 nucleotides are TGTGCCACCAGCAGGTCGTCCTGGATGATAGGGAGGGCCAACGTCCTGACTTTC.

The chain has TRBV24-1 and TRBJ1-5; TRBD1 aligns across 10 bases. The germline V gene encodes CDR1 KGHDR and CDR2 SFDVKD. V was clipped by 3 bases and J by 6 bases; unmatched bases: 7. The CDR3 is 16 amino acids. This CDR3 is CATSDPGQGFGQPQHF. The CDR3 nucleotides read TGTGCCACCAGTGATCCGGGACAGGGGTTCGGTCAGCCCCAGCATTTT.

This clonotype appeared a few times. The rearrangement uses TRBV12-3 or TRBV12-4 and TRBJ2-1; 14 nucleotides line up with TRBD2. CDR3 size: 16 residues. Unmatched junction bases numbered 6, after V lost 5 bases and J lost 6 bases. The CDR3 nucleotides are TGTGCCAGCAGTCCCTGGGGGACTAGCGGGAGCAATGAGCAGTTCTTC. Protein sequence: CASSPWGTSGSNEQFF.

In its sample, this clonotype was seen many times. The chain links TRBV29-1 to TRBJ2-3; the D is unclear. V was shortened by 5 bases and J by 6 bases, with 12 bases between the two germline ends. This CDR3 contains 12 residues. CDR1 and CDR2 from the germline V gene are SQVTM and ANQGSEA. CDR3 region: CSVLVLTDTQYF. CDR3 sequence (DNA): TGCAGCGTTTTAGTGTTGACGGATACGCAGTATTTT.

The chain employs TRBV3-1 and TRBJ2-3; unclear D gene. The V end was cut by 4 bases, the J end by 5 bases, with 7 bases between. From germline, CDR1 is LGHDT and CDR2 YNNKEL (reference sequence). This CDR3 contains 12 residues. CDR3 nucleotides: TGTGCCAGCAGCCCCCGTGAAGATACGCAGTATTTT. This translates into CASSPREDTQYF.

This clonotype was counted between two and nine times. This chain uses TRBV29-1 with TRBJ2-5, with 7 bases fitting TRBD1. In germline, CDR1 is SQVTM, CDR2 ANQGSEA. Trimming cost V 6 bases and J 1 base; bases outside gene matches: 11. The CDR3 loop spans 15 amino acids. The CDR3 sequence is CSVGSGTDLQETQYF. The CDR3 bases are TGCAGCGTCGGATCCGGGACAGATCTCCAAGAGACCCAGTACTTC.

The chain is built from TRBV20-1 and TRBJ2-1; D ambiguous. Trimming cost V 1 base and J 5 bases, with 3 bases left between them. Germline V gives CDR1 DFQATT, CDR2 SNEGSKA (reference sequence). This CDR3 is built from 11 residues. The CDR3 DNA reads as TGCAGTGCTAGAGGGAACAATGAGCAGTTCTTC. As protein: CSARGNNEQFF.

The chain carries TRBV6-1 and TRBJ2-3; the match to TRBD1 covers 7 bases. The trim removed 4 bases at V and 1 base at J, leaving 5 bases unmatched. This CDR3 is 15 amino acids long. Per the germline V gene, CDR1 is MNHNS and CDR2 is SASEGT. CDR3 nucleotides: TGTGCCAGCAGTGGGCAGGGGGTGGGCACAGATACGCAGTATTTT. It encodes CASSGQGVGTDTQYF.

In its sample, this clonotype was seen many times. The chain joins TRBV20-1 to TRBJ2-5; 14 bases are a match to TRBD2. J was trimmed by 3 bases and V by 0 bases; bases with no gene match: 9. Germline lookup yields CDR1 DFQATT and CDR2 SNEGSKA (reference sequence). This CDR3 comprises 18 residues. In DNA form, the CDR3 reads TGCAGTGCTAGAGATCTGGGGACTAGCGGGAGTCCGGAAGAGACCCAGTACTTC. Its protein product is CSARDLGTSGSPEETQYF.

This clonotype appeared many times. The chain has TRBV5-1 and TRBJ2-7; D not resolved. The CDR3 contains 13 residues. Trimming removed 6 bases at V and 3 bases at J, with 13 bases between. Looked up from germline, CDR1 is SGHRS and CDR2 is YFSETQ. CDR3 region: CASTLTDGYEQYF. CDR3 nucleotide sequence: TGCGCCAGCACCCTAACGGACGGCTACGAGCAGTACTTC.

This clonotype was picked up many times. V usage is TRBV12-3 or TRBV12-4 and J usage is TRBJ2-3; TRBD1 or TRBD2 may be the D gene (5 bases each). This CDR3 contains 15 residues. Trimming removed 1 base at V and 2 bases at J, with 10 bases between. The CDR3 nucleotides are TGTGCCAGCAGTTTAGAGGGACGAGACACAGATACGCAGTATTTT. This codes for CASSLEGRDTDTQYF.

This clonotype appeared a few times. The genes are TRBV6-4 and TRBJ2-1; D may be TRBD1 or TRBD2 (5 bases each). CDR3 size: 14 residues. With 2 bases removed from V and 4 bases from J, the gap between germline ends came to 9 bases. Germline lookup yields CDR1 MRHNA and CDR2 SNTAGT. The CDR3 here is CASSDEGRYNEQFF. CDR3 DNA: TGTGCCAGCAGTGACGAGGGGCGGTACAATGAGCAGTTCTTC.

In its sample, this clonotype was seen a few times. The chain carries TRBV20-1 and TRBJ2-4; 8 bases align to TRBD2. The CDR3 totals 14 residues. The V gene end was trimmed by 6 bases and the J gene end by 1 base; junction bases not matched to a gene: 5. Per germline, CDR1 DFQATT and CDR2 SNEGSKA (reference sequence). CDR3 in DNA: TGCAGTGCCCCGGGCGGGGGGGCCAAAAACATTCAGTACTTC. Amino acid sequence: CSAPGGGAKNIQYF.

At least ten counts were recorded for this clonotype. The chain combines TRBV29-1 with TRBJ2-3; 11 bases line up with TRBD2. The CDR3 extends over 17 amino acids. CDR1 is SQVTM, CDR2 ANQGSEA, per germline. Unmatched junction bases numbered 15, after V lost 4 bases and J lost 6 bases. The chain's CDR3 is CSVGPASGRRLSDTQYF. The CDR3 DNA is TGCAGCGTTGGGCCGGCTAGCGGGAGGAGGTTGAGTGATACGCAGTATTTT.

This clonotype was observed a few times. The chain recombines TRBV28 with TRBJ2-7; D gene ambiguous. CDR1 and CDR2 (germline): MDHEN, SYDVKM. The CDR3 loop spans 15 amino acids. V lost 3 bases to trimming and J lost 0 bases, with 12 bases between them. In DNA, the CDR3 is TGTGCCAGCAGTTTGGGTGGGTCGCCCTCCTACGAGCAGTACTTC. It specifies CASSLGGSPSYEQYF.

Many counts were recorded for this clonotype. In DNA, the CDR3 is TGTGCCAGCAGCCCCGGGACAGGAGGCTATGGCTACACCTTC. Protein: CASSPGTGGYGYTF. The rearrangement uses TRBV7-8 and TRBJ1-2; 8 bases map to TRBD1. V lost 5 bases, J lost 4 bases, and 6 bases stayed unmatched. The CDR3 length is 14 residues. Germline V gives CDR1 SGHVS, CDR2 FQNEAQ. Filled out from reference TRBV7-8 and TRBJ1-2, the complete variable domain reads GAGVSQSPRYKVAKRGQDVALRCDPISGHVSLFWYQQALGQGPEFLTYFQNEAQLDKSGLPSDRFFAERPEGSVSTLKIQRTQQEDSAVYLCASSPGTGGYGYTFGSGTRLTVV.

This clonotype came up a few times. The chain has TRBV7-6 and TRBJ2-7; D unresolved. From germline, CDR1 is SGHVS and CDR2 FNYEAQ. V lost 5 bases and J 6 bases, leaving 11 bases between the germline ends. CDR3 size: 12 residues. The CDR3 region has the DNA TGTGCCAGCAGCCCCGCGGCTGGCGAGCAGTACTTC. It encodes CASSPAAGEQYF.

The chain carries TRBV20-1 and TRBJ2-3; 13 bases align to TRBD2. This CDR3 comprises 15 residues. Germline lookup yields CDR1 DFQATT and CDR2 SNEGSKA (reference sequence). The J segment lost 4 bases and the V segment lost 4 bases, leaving 5 bases of the junction unmatched. CDR3 protein: CSATRLAGGPDTQYF. DNA for the CDR3: TGCAGTGCTACGAGACTAGCGGGAGGCCCAGATACGCAGTATTTT.

The rearrangement links TRBV7-2 to TRBJ2-6; D not certain. Germline-derived CDR1 and CDR2 are SGHTA and FQGNSA. CDR3 size: 15 residues. V gave up 4 bases and J gave up 5 bases, with 12 bases separating them. In nucleotides, the CDR3 is TGTGCCAGCAGCTCAAATGGGGTACGGGCCAACGTCCTGACTTTC. It codes for CASSSNGVRANVLTF.

In its sample, this clonotype was seen many times. The chain recombines TRBV20-1 with TRBJ1-2; D is undetermined. V dropped 6 bases and J dropped 0 bases, with 11 bases sitting between them. The CDR3 consists of 13 residues. In germline, CDR1 is DFQATT, CDR2 SNEGSKA (reference sequence). In nucleotides, the CDR3 is TGCAGTGCCCGGCCGCGAGCTAACTATGGCTACACCTTC. It encodes CSARPRANYGYTF.

This clonotype was recorded at least ten times. The chain is built from TRBV4-2 and TRBJ2-4; 8 bases line up with TRBD1. CDR3 length equals 15 residues. V shed 0 bases and J 5 bases; nucleotides not matched to a gene: 3. The germline CDR1 and CDR2 sequences are LGHNA and YNFKEQ. CDR3 region: CASSQDRTGQNIQYF. CDR3 nucleotide sequence: TGTGCCAGCAGCCAAGACCGGACAGGGCAAAACATTCAGTACTTC.